The 18 T cell receptor beta chains reported below all come from one sample, sequenced in a study of CD8 T cells in Susac syndrome. Random hexamers served to reverse transcribe roughly 0.5 to 1 ug RNA. MiXCR, run by TCRdb on the immunoSEQ multiplex PCR reads, gives a single entry per CDR3 protein. The data hold about 180,000 distinct CDR3 sequences, with roughly 94% observed a single time. The sequencing input was CD4+ T cells from PBMCs. Receptors originate from a human donor with Susac syndrome.

The V call is TRBV12-3 or TRBV12-4, the J call TRBJ1-4; no definite D call. Trimming removed 4 bases from V and 5 bases from J, with 5 bases in between. The length of the CDR3 is 12 residues. The CDR3 here is CASSSSNEKLFF. CDR3 coding DNA: TGTGCCAGCAGTTCTTCCAATGAAAAACTGTTTTTT.

This chain joins TRBV15 and TRBJ2-7; 8 positions agree with TRBD2. This CDR3 spans 15 amino acids. In germline, CDR1 is LNHNV, CDR2 YYDKDF (reference sequence). The V segment lost 5 bases and the J segment 5 bases; nucleotides outside the gene matches: 11. The CDR3 protein is CATSSSTGGAHEQYF. CDR3 sequence (DNA): TGTGCCACCAGCTCTTCCACGGGGGGGGCTCACGAGCAGTACTTC.

The count of this clonotype is one. J is TRBJ1-5 and V is TRBV12-3 or TRBV12-4; TRBD1 might be the D (5 bases). Trimming stripped 0 bases from V and 6 bases from J, with 12 bases between. The CDR3 totals 15 residues. DNA for the CDR3: TGTGCCAGCAGTTTAGCAGGGGATTTAGGTCAGCCCCAGCATTTT. Protein product: CASSLAGDLGQPQHF.

The rearrangement uses TRBV5-6 and TRBJ2-1, with a weak D call TRBD1 (6 bases). The CDR3 runs to 12 residues. Germline lookup yields CDR1 SGHDT and CDR2 YYEEEE. V was trimmed by 7 bases and J by 9 bases, leaving 14 bases between them. CDR3 DNA: TGTGCCAGCCGCCTCTGGGGGCTTGAGCAGTTCTTC. It specifies CASRLWGLEQFF.

This clonotype came up once. The chain combines TRBV20-1 with TRBJ2-1; no firm D call. Germline V gene sequence: CDR1 DFQATT, CDR2 SNEGSKA (reference sequence). This CDR3 spans 11 amino acids. Trimming pared 4 bases from V and 8 bases from J, leaving 9 bases between. CDR3 in DNA: TGCAGTGCTATTTCTTTCGATGAGCAGTTCTTC. It specifies CSAISFDEQFF.

V and J are TRBV15 and TRBJ1-2, with D hard to call. Trimming shortened V by 5 bases and J by 4 bases, and 8 bases separated the two germline ends. This CDR3 has 12 amino acids. Germline V gene lookup returns CDR1 LNHNV and CDR2 YYDKDF (reference sequence). The CDR3 nucleotides read TGTGCCACCAGCTTGGCCGGCTATGGCTACACCTTC. Encoded protein: CATSLAGYGYTF.

The chain joins TRBV20-1 to TRBJ1-2, with D hard to call. Germline CDR1 and CDR2: DFQATT and SNEGSKA (reference sequence). Trimming took 5 bases from V and 4 from J, leaving 11 bases between them. This CDR3 spans 12 amino acids. The DNA of the CDR3 is TGCAGTGCTGCTGACGGCCTCTATGGCTACACCTTC. This gives the protein CSAADGLYGYTF.

This clonotype was counted a single time. The chain links TRBV18 to TRBJ1-4; TRBD1 might be the D (5 bases). The V and J ends lost 1 base and 5 bases respectively, with 5 bases between them. Germline V lookup: CDR1 KGHSH, CDR2 LQKENI. CDR3 length: 13 amino acids. The CDR3 region has the DNA TGTGCCAGCTCACCACGGGGGAATGAAAAACTGTTTTTT. Its protein is CASSPRGNEKLFF.

The rearrangement links TRBV5-4 to TRBJ2-1; D is ambiguous. CDR1 is SGHNT, CDR2 YYREEE, per germline (reference sequence). The CDR3 totals 13 residues. V shed 0 bases and J shed 6 bases, with 7 bases lying between them. CDR3 nucleotides: TGTGCCAGCAGCTTGGACTCTAGCAATGAGCAGTTCTTC. Its protein product is CASSLDSSNEQFF.

The CDR3 region is CASTRSSGGYEQYF. The CDR3 DNA sequence: TGTGCCAGCACCCGAAGCAGCGGGGGGTACGAGCAGTACTTC. J is TRBJ2-7 and V is TRBV12-3 or TRBV12-4; 9 bases are a match to TRBD2. The V segment lost 7 bases and the J segment 4 bases; nucleotides outside the gene matches: 8. CDR3 length: 14 amino acids.

This chain connects TRBV7-2 to TRBJ2-2, with 8 bases aligning to TRBD1. Germline V CDR1 and CDR2: SGHTA, FQGNSA. After removal of 3 bases from V and 6 bases from J, the junction contained 9 bases not matched to a gene. CDR3 length equals 16 residues. The CDR3 is CASSFGRGRGAGELFF. The CDR3 DNA follows: TGTGCCAGCAGCTTCGGCAGGGGGCGAGGCGCCGGGGAGCTGTTTTTT.

The chain has TRBV19 and TRBJ2-7, with TRBD2 matching over 9 bases. CDR3 size: 17 residues. Germline V CDR1 and CDR2: LNHDA, SQIVND (reference sequence). The V and J ends lost 4 bases and 3 bases, in that order; junction bases with no gene match: 13. The CDR3 DNA reads TGTGCCAGTAGTAAAACATTTAGCGGGAGTACAGACTACGAGCAGTACTTC. Amino acids: CASSKTFSGSTDYEQYF.

This clonotype was detected a few times. The chain carries TRBV27 and TRBJ2-3; D is unclear. Germline CDR1 MNHEY, CDR2 SMNVEV (reference sequence). Trimming took off 0 bases at V and 2 bases at J, with 3 bases between the two ends. The CDR3 runs to 13 residues. The CDR3 sequence is CASSLSLTDTQYF. As DNA, the CDR3 is TGTGCCAGCAGTTTATCTCTCACAGATACGCAGTATTTT.

The genes are TRBV11-2 and TRBJ2-1, with D unresolved. The CDR3 is made up of 13 amino acids. Deletions cut 0 bases from V and 7 bases from J, with 7 bases between. The germline CDR1 and CDR2 sequences are SGHAT and FQNNGV. The CDR3 reads CASSLDHMNEQFF. CDR3 nucleotides: TGTGCCAGCAGCTTAGATCATATGAATGAGCAGTTCTTC.

This chain joins TRBV12-3 or TRBV12-4 and TRBJ1-1, with D uncertain. This CDR3 contains 14 residues. Trimming shortened V by 3 bases and J by 0 bases, and 8 bases separated the two germline ends. The CDR3 bases are TGTGCCAGCAGTTTGAGAGAAATGAACACTGAAGCTTTCTTT. Its translation: CASSLREMNTEAFF.

The V gene is TRBV2, the J gene TRBJ2-7; 9 bases line up with TRBD1. V trimming: 7 bases; J trimming: 5 bases; junction bases outside the gene matches: 6. CDR3 length: 13 residues. Germline values: CDR1 SNHLY, CDR2 FYNNEI. CDR3 protein: CASNRRDRDEQYF. The CDR3 DNA follows: TGTGCCAGCAATCGCCGGGACAGGGACGAGCAGTACTTC.

This clonotype was observed once. This chain joins TRBV9 and TRBJ1-1; D not resolved. Germline assignment: CDR1 SGDLS and CDR2 YYNGEE. The CDR3 spans 15 residues. Deletions cut 0 bases from V and 1 base from J, with 10 bases between. Written as DNA, the CDR3 is TGTGCCAGCAGCGTAGGACCGGGTAAGAACACTGAAGCTTTCTTT. Amino acids: CASSVGPGKNTEAFF.

This rearrangement joins TRBV10-2 to TRBJ1-2; the D is unclear. Germline V gene sequence: CDR1 WSHSY, CDR2 SAAADI. Trimming stripped 7 bases from V and 7 bases from J, with 19 bases between. The CDR3 loop spans 14 amino acids. CDR3 DNA sequence: TGCGCCAGCACTGTTGAGGGTCCTGAGGGTGGCTACACCTTC. Its protein is CASTVEGPEGGYTF.